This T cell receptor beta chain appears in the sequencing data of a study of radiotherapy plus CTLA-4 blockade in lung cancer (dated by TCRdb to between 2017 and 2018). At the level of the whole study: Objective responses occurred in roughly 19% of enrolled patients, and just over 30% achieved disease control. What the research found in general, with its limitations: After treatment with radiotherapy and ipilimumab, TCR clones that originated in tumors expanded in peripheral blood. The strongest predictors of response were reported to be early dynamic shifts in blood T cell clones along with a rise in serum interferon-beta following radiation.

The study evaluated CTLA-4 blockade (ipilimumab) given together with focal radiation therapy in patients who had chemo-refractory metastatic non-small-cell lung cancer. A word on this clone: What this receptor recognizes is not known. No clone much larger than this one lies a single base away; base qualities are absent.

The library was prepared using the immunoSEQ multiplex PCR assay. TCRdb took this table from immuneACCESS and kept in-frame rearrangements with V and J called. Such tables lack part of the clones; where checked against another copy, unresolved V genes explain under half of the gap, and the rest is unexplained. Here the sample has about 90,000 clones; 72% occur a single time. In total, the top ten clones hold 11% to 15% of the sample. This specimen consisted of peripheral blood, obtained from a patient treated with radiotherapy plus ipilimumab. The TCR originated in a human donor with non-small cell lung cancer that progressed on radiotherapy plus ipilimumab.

The bases are TGTGCCAGCAGAGGTCGGGCGGGGAGTACCGGGGAGCTGTTTTTT. It specifies CASRGRAGSTGELFF. The chain couples TRBV7-2 to TRBJ2-2, and the D gene may be TRBD2, 6 bases matching. The cysteine opens and the phenylalanine closes a CDR3 of 15 amino acids. The sequence is cut down to CDR3 DNA, 45 bases in frame from base 1. V and J are truncated by 6 bases and 5 bases respectively, leaving an intervening sequence of 16 bases. Sequences SGHTA (CDR1) and FQGNSA (CDR2) are obtained from the germline V gene.